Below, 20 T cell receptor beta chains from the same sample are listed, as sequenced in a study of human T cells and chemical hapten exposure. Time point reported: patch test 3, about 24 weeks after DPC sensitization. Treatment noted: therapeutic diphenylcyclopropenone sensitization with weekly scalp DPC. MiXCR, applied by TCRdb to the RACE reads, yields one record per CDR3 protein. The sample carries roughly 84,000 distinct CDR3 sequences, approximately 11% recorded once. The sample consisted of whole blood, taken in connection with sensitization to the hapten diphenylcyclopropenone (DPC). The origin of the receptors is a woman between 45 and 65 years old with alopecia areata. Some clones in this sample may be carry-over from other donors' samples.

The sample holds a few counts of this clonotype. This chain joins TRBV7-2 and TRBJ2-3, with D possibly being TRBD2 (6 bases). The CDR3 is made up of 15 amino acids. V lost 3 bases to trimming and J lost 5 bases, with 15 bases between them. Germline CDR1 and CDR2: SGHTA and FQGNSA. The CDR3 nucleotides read TGTGCCAGCAGCTTGGGCGGGAACCGAGAAGATACGCAGTATTTT. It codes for CASSLGGNREDTQYF.

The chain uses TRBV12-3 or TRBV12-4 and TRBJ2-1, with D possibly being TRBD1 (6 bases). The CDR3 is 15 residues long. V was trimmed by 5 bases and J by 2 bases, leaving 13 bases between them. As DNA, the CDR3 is TGTGCCAGCAGTAGGCCGCAGGGGCCCTACAATGAGCAGTTCTTC. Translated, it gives CASSRPQGPYNEQFF.

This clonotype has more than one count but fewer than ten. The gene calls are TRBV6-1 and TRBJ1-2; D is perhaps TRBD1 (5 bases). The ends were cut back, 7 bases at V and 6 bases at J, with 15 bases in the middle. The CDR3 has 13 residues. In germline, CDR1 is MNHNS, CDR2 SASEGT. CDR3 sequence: CASTMGRGNGYTF. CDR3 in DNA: TGTGCCAGCACGATGGGGCGGGGAAATGGCTACACCTTC.

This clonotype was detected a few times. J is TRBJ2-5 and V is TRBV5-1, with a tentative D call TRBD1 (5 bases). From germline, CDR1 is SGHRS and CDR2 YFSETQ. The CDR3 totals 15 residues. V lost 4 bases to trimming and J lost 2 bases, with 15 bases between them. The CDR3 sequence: CASSDLGQDQETQYF. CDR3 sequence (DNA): TGCGCCAGCAGCGATTTGGGGCAGGATCAAGAGACCCAGTACTTC.

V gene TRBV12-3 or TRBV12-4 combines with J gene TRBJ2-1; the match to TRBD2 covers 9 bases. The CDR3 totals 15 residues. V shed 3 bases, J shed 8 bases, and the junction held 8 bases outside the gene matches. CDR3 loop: CASSFSLAGRYEQFF. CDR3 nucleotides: TGTGCCAGCAGTTTCAGTCTAGCGGGACGGTATGAGCAGTTCTTC.

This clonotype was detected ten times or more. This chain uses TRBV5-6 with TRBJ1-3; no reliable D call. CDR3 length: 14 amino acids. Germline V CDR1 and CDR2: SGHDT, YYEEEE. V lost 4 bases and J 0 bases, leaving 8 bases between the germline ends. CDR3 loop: CASSPQDSGNTIYF. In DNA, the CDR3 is TGTGCCAGCAGCCCTCAGGACTCTGGAAACACCATATATTTT.

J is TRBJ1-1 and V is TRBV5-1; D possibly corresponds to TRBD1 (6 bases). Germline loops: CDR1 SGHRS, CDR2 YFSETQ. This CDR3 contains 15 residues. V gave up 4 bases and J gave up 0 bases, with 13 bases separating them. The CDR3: CASSLDSSLNTEAFF. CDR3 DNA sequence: TGCGCCAGCAGCCTGGACAGTAGCCTGAACACTGAAGCTTTCTTT.

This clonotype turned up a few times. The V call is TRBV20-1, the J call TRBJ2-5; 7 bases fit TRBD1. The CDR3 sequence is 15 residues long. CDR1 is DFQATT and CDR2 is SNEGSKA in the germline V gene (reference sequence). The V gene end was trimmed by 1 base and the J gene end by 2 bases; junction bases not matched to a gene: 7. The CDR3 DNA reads TGCAGTGCTAGAGCCCCGGACAGGCGGCAAGAGACCCAGTACTTC. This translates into CSARAPDRRQETQYF.

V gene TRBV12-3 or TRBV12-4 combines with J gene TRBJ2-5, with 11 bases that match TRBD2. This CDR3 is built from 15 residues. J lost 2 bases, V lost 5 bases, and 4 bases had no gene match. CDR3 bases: TGTGCCAGCAGTCCGTTAGCGGGAGGGCAAGAGACCCAGTACTTC. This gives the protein CASSPLAGGQETQYF.

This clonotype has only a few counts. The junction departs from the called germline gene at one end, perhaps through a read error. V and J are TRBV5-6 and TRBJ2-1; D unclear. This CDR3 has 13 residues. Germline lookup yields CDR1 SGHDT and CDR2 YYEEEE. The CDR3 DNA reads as TGTGCCAGCAGCTTGACCAGGTACAGTGAGCAGTTCTTC. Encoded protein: CASSLTRYSEQFF.

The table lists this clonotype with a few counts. The CDR3 DNA reads TGTGCCAGCAGTTACCCGATTGAGCGGGAGGTCAGGAGCTCCTACGAGCAGTACTTC. This translates into CASSYPIEREVRSSYEQYF. This chain connects TRBV6-6 to TRBJ2-7; 9 positions agree with TRBD2. Trimming took 2 bases from V and 0 from J; bases not matched to a gene: 14. This CDR3 is 19 amino acids long. From germline, CDR1 is MNHNY and CDR2 SVGAGI (reference sequence).

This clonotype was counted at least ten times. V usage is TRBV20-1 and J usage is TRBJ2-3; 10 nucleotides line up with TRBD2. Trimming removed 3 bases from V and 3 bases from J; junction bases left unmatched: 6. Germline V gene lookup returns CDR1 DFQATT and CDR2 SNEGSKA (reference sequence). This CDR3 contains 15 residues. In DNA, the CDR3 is TGCAGTGCTAGGGGATCTAGCGGGAGAACAGATACGCAGTATTTT. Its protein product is CSARGSSGRTDTQYF.

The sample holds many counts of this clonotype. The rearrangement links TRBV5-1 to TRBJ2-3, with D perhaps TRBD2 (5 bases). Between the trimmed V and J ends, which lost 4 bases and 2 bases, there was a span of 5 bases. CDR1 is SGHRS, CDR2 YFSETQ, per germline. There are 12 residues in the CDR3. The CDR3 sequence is CASSRDTDTQYF. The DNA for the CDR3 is TGCGCCAGCAGCCGGGACACAGATACGCAGTATTTT. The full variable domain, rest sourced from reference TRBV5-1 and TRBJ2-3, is KAGVTQTPRYLIKTRGQQVTLSCSPISGHRSVSWYQQTPGQGLQFLFEYFSETQRNKGNFPGRFSGRQFSNSRSEMNVSTLELGDSALYLCASSRDTDTQYFGPGTRLTVL.

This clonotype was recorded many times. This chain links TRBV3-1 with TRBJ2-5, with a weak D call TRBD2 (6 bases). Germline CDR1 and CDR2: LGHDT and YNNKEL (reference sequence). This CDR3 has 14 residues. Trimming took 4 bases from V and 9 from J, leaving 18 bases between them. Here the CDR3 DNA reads TGTGCCAGCAGCCCCGGTTTGGCAGGAGGGCCCCAGTACTTC. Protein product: CASSPGLAGGPQYF.

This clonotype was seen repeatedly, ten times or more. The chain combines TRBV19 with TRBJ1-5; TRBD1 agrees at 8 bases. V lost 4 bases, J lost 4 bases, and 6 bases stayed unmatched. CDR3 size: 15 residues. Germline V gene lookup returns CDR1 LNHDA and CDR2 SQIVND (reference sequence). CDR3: CASSTPTGGNQPQHF. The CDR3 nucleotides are TGTGCCAGTAGTACACCAACAGGGGGGAATCAGCCCCAGCATTTT.

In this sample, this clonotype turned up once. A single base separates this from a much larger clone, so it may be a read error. CDR3 sequence: CASSPSSGADYGYTF. CDR3 nucleotides: TGTGCCAGCTCACCATCTTCAGGGGCCGACTATGGCTACACCTTC. The chain uses TRBV18 and TRBJ1-2, with a tentative D call TRBD1 (6 bases). Looked up from germline, CDR1 is KGHSH and CDR2 is LQKENI. The CDR3 length is 15 residues. V gave up 2 bases and J gave up 3 bases, with 13 bases separating them.

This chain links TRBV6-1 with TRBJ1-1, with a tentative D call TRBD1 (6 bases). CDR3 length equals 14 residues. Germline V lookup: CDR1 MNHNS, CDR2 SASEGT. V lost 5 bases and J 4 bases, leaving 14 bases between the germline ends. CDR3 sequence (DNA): TGTGCCAGCAGTTACAGGGTCCCAACCACTGAAGCTTTCTTT. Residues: CASSYRVPTTEAFF.

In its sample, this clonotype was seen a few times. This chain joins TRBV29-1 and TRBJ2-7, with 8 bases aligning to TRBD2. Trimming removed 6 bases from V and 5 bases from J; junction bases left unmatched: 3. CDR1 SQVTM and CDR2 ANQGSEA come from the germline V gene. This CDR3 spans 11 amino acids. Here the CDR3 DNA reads TGCAGCGTGAGCGGGAGAAACGAGCAGTACTTC. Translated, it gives CSVSGRNEQYF.

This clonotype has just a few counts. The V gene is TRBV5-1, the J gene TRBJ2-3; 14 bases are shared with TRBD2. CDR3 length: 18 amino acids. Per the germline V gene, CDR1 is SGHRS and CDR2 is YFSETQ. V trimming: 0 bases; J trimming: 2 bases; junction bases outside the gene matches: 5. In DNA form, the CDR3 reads TGCGCCAGCAGCTTGGGACTAGCGGGAGGGTCCCCCACAGATACGCAGTATTTT. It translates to CASSLGLAGGSPTDTQYF.

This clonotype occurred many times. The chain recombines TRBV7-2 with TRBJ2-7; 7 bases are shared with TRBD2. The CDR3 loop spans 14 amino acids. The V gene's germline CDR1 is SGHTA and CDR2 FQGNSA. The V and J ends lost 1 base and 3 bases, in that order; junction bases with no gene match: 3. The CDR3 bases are TGTGCCAGCAGCTTAGTGGGCGGGGGCTACGAGCAGTACTTC. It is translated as CASSLVGGGYEQYF.